This T cell receptor (beta chain) stems from a study of response to subunit inactivated influenza vaccine. TCRdb called the RT-PCR reads again in MiXCR, with one record for every CDR3 protein. The data contain hundreds of thousands of distinct CDR3 sequences, about a sixth of them seen just once; the ten biggest clones take up around a tenth. This CDR3 is 15 amino acids long. V gave up 2 bases and J gave up 1 base, with 11 bases separating them. From germline, CDR1 is SGHTA and CDR2 FQGNSA. Overall study results and limits: Every seasonal influenza vaccination brings in few new T cells, the authors suggested.

Note on this clonotype: The antigen remains undetermined.

The TCR sequence derives from a man aged 50 to 60 who received an inactivated influenza vaccine. The genes are TRBV7-2 and TRBJ2-5; D is unclear. Sequencing used PBMCs from blood, obtained 11 to 12 days after vaccination. The DNA of the CDR3 is TGTGCCAGCAGCTTAAGGAGCAGGACCCAAGAGACCCAGTACTTC. It is translated as CASSLRSRTQETQYF.